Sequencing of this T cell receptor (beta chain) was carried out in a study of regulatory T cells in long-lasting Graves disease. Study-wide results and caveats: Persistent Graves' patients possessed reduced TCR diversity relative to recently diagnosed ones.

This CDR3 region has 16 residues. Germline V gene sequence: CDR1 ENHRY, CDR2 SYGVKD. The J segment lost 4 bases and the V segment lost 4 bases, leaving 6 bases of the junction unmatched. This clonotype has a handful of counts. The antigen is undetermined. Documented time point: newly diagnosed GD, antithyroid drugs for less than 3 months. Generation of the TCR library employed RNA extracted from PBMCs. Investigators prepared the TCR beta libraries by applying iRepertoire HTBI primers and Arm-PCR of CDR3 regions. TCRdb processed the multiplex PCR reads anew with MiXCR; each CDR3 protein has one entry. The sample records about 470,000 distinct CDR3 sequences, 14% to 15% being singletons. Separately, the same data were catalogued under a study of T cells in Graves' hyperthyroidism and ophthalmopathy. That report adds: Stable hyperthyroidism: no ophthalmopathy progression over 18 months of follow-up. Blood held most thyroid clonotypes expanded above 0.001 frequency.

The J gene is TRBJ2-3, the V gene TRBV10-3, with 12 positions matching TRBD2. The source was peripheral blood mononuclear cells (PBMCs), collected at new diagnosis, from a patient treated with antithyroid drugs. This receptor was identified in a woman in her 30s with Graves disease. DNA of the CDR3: TGTGCCATCAGTGCCCGACTAGCGGGAGTTTCAGATACGCAGTATTTT. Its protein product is CAISARLAGVSDTQYF.